This T cell receptor beta chain was found in a study of T cells in Graves' hyperthyroidism and ophthalmopathy. Germline trimming cut 4 bases from V and 8 bases from J; bases unmatched to any gene: 12. The CDR3 runs to 16 residues. CDR1 is LGHDT, CDR2 YNNKEL, per germline (reference sequence). In the case of this clonotype: Its antigen is undetermined.

Researchers defined stable Graves' hyperthyroidism as no ophthalmopathy progression within 18 months. A patient was excluded if there was uncontrolled infection, other autoimmune disease, pregnancy or lactation. There were TCR beta CDR3 regions amplified from RNA transcripts. The HTBI primer set drove a first-round RT-PCR of the TCR CDR3. TCRdb reprocessed the multiplex PCR reads with MiXCR, giving one entry per CDR3 protein. The repertoire holds around 690,000 distinct CDR3 sequences, with approximately 15% as singletons. Broader study findings: Ophthalmopathy was identified by the model a median about 6.8 months ahead of onset. Peripheral blood also featured most of the thyroid clonotypes expanded above 0.001.

V gene TRBV3-1 combines with J gene TRBJ2-1; 9 bases agree with TRBD2. The clonotype comes from a man in his fifties or sixties with Graves' hyperthyroidism. The sample comprised blood. CDR3 residues: CASSPARTSDIDEQFF. The CDR3 region has the DNA TGTGCCAGCAGCCCAGCAAGGACTAGCGATATCGATGAGCAGTTCTTC.